Below, 24 T cell receptor beta chains from the same sample are listed, as sequenced in a study of shared clonotypes between healthy human individuals. Sequencing was performed with immunoSEQ multiplex PCR; in TCRdb, only in-frame clones are kept and a portion is missing. The data hold millions of clones, with under 95% observed a single time. Naive CD8 populations comprised CD45RO-negative cells positively selected for CCR7, excluding terminally differentiated effector memory CD45RA+ cells. Input material: naive CD8+ T cells from PBMCs. Every receptor here comes from a man between 18 and 29 years old in good health. Some clones in this sample may be carry-over from other donors' samples.

This clone came up once. The chain uses TRBV4-1 and TRBJ2-7; 10 bases map to TRBD2. The germline V gene has CDR1 MGHRA and CDR2 YSYEKL. Trimming removed 1 base from V and 2 bases from J; junction bases left unmatched: 2. The CDR3 is 15 residues long. The DNA for the CDR3 is TGCGCCAGCAGCCAAGCGGGACTAGCGACCTACGAGCAGTACTTC. Encoded protein: CASSQAGLATYEQYF.

The chain is built from TRBV28 and TRBJ2-7; TRBD1 matches at 9 bases. This CDR3 contains 17 residues. From germline, CDR1 is MDHEN and CDR2 SYDVKM. V lost 5 bases and J lost 0; bases outside the gene matches: 11. CDR3 coding DNA: TGTGCCAGCAGTGCCTTACCGGGACAGGGACCCTCCTACGAGCAGTACTTC. The encoded protein is CASSALPGQGPSYEQYF. Together with reference TRBV28 and TRBJ2-7, the CDR3 gives the full variable domain: DVKVTQSSRYLVKRTGEKVFLECVQDMDHENMFWYRQDPGLGLRLIYFSYDVKMKEKGDIPEGYSVSREKKERFSLILESASTNQTSMYLCASSALPGQGPSYEQYFGPGTRLTVT.

This rearrangement joins TRBV27 to TRBJ2-1, with 7 bases identical to TRBD2. The CDR3 runs 15 residues. From germline, CDR1 is MNHEY and CDR2 SMNVEV (reference sequence). V dropped 2 bases and J dropped 6; count of bases not matched to a gene: 7. The CDR3 sequence is CASSLNLGGGNEQFF. The DNA of the CDR3 is TGTGCCAGCAGTTTAAATCTGGGGGGGGGCAATGAGCAGTTCTTC.

This rearrangement joins TRBV11-2 to TRBJ2-1; 10 nucleotides align to TRBD1. From germline, CDR1 is SGHAT and CDR2 FQNNGV. The junction had 9 bases not matched to a gene; V was cut back by 5 bases and J by 5 bases. CDR3 length: 16 amino acids. DNA of the CDR3: TGTGCCAGCAGCGCCCGGACGGGACAGGGGAACAATGAGCAGTTCTTC. It codes for CASSARTGQGNNEQFF.

The genes are TRBV9 and TRBJ2-7; D possibly corresponds to TRBD1 (6 bases). Germline V lookup: CDR1 SGDLS, CDR2 YYNGEE. V was cut by 3 bases and J by 2 bases, with 12 bases left in between. This CDR3 has 14 amino acids. In DNA, the CDR3 is TGTGCCAGCAGCGCCAGACAGGACCCCTACGAGCAGTACTTC. This gives the protein CASSARQDPYEQYF.

J is TRBJ1-1 and V is TRBV19; D is perhaps TRBD1 (5 bases). Germline V CDR1 and CDR2: LNHDA, SQIVND (reference sequence). The V end was cut by 6 bases, the J end by 0 bases, with 8 bases between. This CDR3 is 13 amino acids long. This CDR3 is CASRWTLNTEAFF. The DNA of the CDR3 is TGTGCCAGTAGATGGACACTGAACACTGAAGCTTTCTTT.

V and J are TRBV28 and TRBJ2-7; D remains unclear. This CDR3 has 12 amino acids. The germline gives CDR1 MDHEN, CDR2 SYDVKM. V was cut by 3 bases and J by 5 bases, with 8 bases left in between. CDR3 in amino acids: CASSLWLDEQYF. The CDR3 DNA reads TGTGCCAGCAGTTTGTGGCTAGACGAGCAGTACTTC.

This rearrangement joins TRBV27 to TRBJ2-3; TRBD2 agrees at 9 bases. The CDR3 length is 14 residues. Germline values: CDR1 MNHEY, CDR2 SMNVEV (reference sequence). With 8 bases clipped from V and 4 bases from J, the junction kept 7 bases outside the gene matches. CDR3 sequence reads: CASQSREGADTQYF. The CDR3 nucleotides are TGTGCCAGCCAGTCGCGGGAGGGGGCAGATACGCAGTATTTT.

In its sample, this clone was seen once. The V gene is TRBV7-8, the J gene TRBJ2-5; 7 bases fit TRBD2. CDR3 size: 18 residues. Trimming cost V 2 bases and J 1 base; bases outside gene matches: 13. Germline loops: CDR1 SGHVS, CDR2 FQNEAQ. CDR3 DNA: TGTGCCAGCAGCTTATGGCACGGTGCGGGAGTCGCCCAAGAGACCCAGTACTTC. Encoded protein: CASSLWHGAGVAQETQYF.

The chain links TRBV4-1 to TRBJ2-7; D remains unclear. V was pared by 3 bases and J by 2 bases, with 8 bases between. The CDR3 is 13 residues long. CDR1 and CDR2 (germline): MGHRA, YSYEKL. The CDR3 spells CASSHGPAYEQYF. The CDR3 nucleotides read TGCGCCAGCAGCCACGGGCCTGCCTACGAGCAGTACTTC.

The rearrangement joins TRBV7-6 to TRBJ2-1; the match to TRBD2 covers 12 bases. CDR3 length equals 19 residues. With V trimmed by 5 bases and J by 6 bases, 17 bases remained unmatched. Germline V gives CDR1 SGHVS, CDR2 FNYEAQ. The chain's CDR3 is CASSDPGLAGRDARNEQFF. CDR3 in DNA: TGTGCCAGCAGCGATCCGGGACTAGCGGGCAGGGATGCACGCAATGAGCAGTTCTTC. Filled out from reference TRBV7-6 and TRBJ2-1, the complete variable domain reads GAGVSQSPRYKVTKRGQDVALRCDPISGHVSLYWYRQALGQGPEFLTYFNYEAQQDKSGLPNDRFSAERPEGSISTLTIQRTEQRDSAMYRCASSDPGLAGRDARNEQFFGPGTRLTVL.

This sequence joins TRBV28 and TRBJ2-7, with TRBD2 identical over 13 bases. The CDR3 length is 16 residues. J lost 4 bases, V lost 5 bases, and 8 bases had no gene match. Germline V gene lookup returns CDR1 MDHEN and CDR2 SYDVKM. CDR3 DNA sequence: TGTGCCAGCAGTCTGGGACTAGCGGGAAGTCGTTACGAGCAGTACTTC. Its translation is CASSLGLAGSRYEQYF.

Here the CDR3 DNA reads TGTGCCAGCAGGGGGGGGCCCCGGAACACTGAAGCTTTCTTT. Translation: CASRGGPRNTEAFF. The V call is TRBV27, the J call TRBJ1-1; tentatively, D is TRBD1 (6 bases). Trimming shortened V by 6 bases and J by 1 base, and 12 bases separated the two germline ends. In germline, CDR1 is MNHEY, CDR2 SMNVEV (reference sequence). This CDR3 has 14 amino acids.

V is TRBV5-4 and J is TRBJ2-7; TRBD2 agrees at 12 bases. V gave up 4 bases and J gave up 4 bases; unmatched junction bases: 9. In germline, CDR1 is SGHNT, CDR2 YYREEE (reference sequence). The CDR3 runs to 16 residues. The CDR3, as DNA: TGTGCCAGCAGCATACTAGCGGGAGGCCAAATATACGAGCAGTACTTC. Its translation is CASSILAGGQIYEQYF. The full variable domain, its missing parts supplied by reference TRBV5-4 and TRBJ2-7, is ETGVTQSPTHLIKTRGQQVTLRCSSQSGHNTVSWYQQALGQGPQFIFQYYREEENGRGNFPPRFSGLQFPNYSSELNVNALELDDSALYLCASSILAGGQIYEQYFGPGTRLTVT.

The genes are TRBV7-9 and TRBJ2-1; unclear D gene. Looked up from germline, CDR1 is SEHNR and CDR2 is FQNEAQ (reference sequence). This CDR3 has 15 amino acids. Trimming took 5 bases from V and 2 from J, leaving 13 bases between them. CDR3 in DNA: TGTGCCAGCAGCCCCCCTAACCACCCCTACAATGAGCAGTTCTTC. Protein product: CASSPPNHPYNEQFF. The whole variable domain, remainder taken from reference TRBV7-9 and TRBJ2-1, is DTGVSQNPRHKITKRGQNVTFRCDPISEHNRLYWYRQTLGQGPEFLTYFQNEAQLEKSRLLSDRFSAERPKGSFSTLEIQRTEQGDSAMYLCASSPPNHPYNEQFFGPGTRLTVL.

The chain carries TRBV7-3 and TRBJ2-1; 9 nucleotides agree with TRBD2. This CDR3 spans 15 amino acids. J was trimmed by 8 bases and V by 4 bases; bases with no gene match: 9. The germline V gene has CDR1 SGHTA and CDR2 FQGTGA. The CDR3 nucleotides read TGTGCCAGCAGCTCCATAGCGGGAGCCAATGATGAGCAGTTCTTC. It is translated as CASSSIAGANDEQFF.

The chain couples TRBV7-3 to TRBJ2-5; D remains ambiguous. The CDR3 is 14 amino acids. V was trimmed by 4 bases and J by 3 bases, leaving 12 bases between them. From germline, CDR1 is SGHTA and CDR2 FQGTGA. The CDR3 nucleotides read TGTGCCAGCAGCTCGTCCGGGTCCGAAGAGACCCAGTACTTC. The encoded protein is CASSSSGSEETQYF.

This clone has just one count. Other DNA sequences from this sample encode an identical CDR3 as well. The rearrangement links TRBV28 to TRBJ2-7; D possibly corresponds to TRBD2 (6 bases). The CDR3 has 12 amino acids. V lost 5 bases to trimming and J lost 7 bases, with 12 bases between them. CDR1 and CDR2 from the germline V gene are MDHEN and SYDVKM. As DNA, the CDR3 is TGTGCCAGCAGTCTCGGTGGGGGGGAGCAGTACTTC. This gives the protein CASSLGGGEQYF.

The chain has TRBV7-8 and TRBJ2-1; maybe TRBD1 (5 bases). V lost 3 bases, J lost 2 bases, and 8 bases lay in between. The CDR3 length is 14 residues. CDR1 SGHVS and CDR2 FQNEAQ come from the germline V gene. CDR3: CASSFQGPYNEQFF. Here the CDR3 DNA reads TGTGCCAGCAGCTTCCAGGGCCCCTACAATGAGCAGTTCTTC.

The chain joins TRBV7-9 to TRBJ2-7; D perhaps matches TRBD1 (6 bases). Germline V lookup: CDR1 SEHNR, CDR2 FQNEAQ (reference sequence). CDR3 size: 17 residues. V was trimmed by 1 base and J by 3 bases, leaving 19 bases between them. In nucleotides, the CDR3 is TGTGCCAGCAGCTTAGGGAGTCCCGGGACACCAGGCTACGAGCAGTACTTC. Its protein product is CASSLGSPGTPGYEQYF.

CDR3: CASSFAPGTGYTEAFF. The CDR3 DNA reads as TGTGCCAGCAGTTTCGCGCCCGGGACAGGGTACACTGAAGCTTTCTTT. The chain uses TRBV2 and TRBJ1-1; TRBD1 aligns across 9 bases. The CDR3 runs 16 residues. V trimming: 5 bases; J trimming: 3 bases; junction bases outside the gene matches: 10. From germline, CDR1 is SNHLY and CDR2 FYNNEI. Using reference TRBV2 and TRBJ1-1 for the parts outside the CDR3, the full variable domain is EPEVTQTPSHQVTQMGQEVILRCVPISNHLYFYWYRQILGQKVEFLVSFYNNEISEKSEIFDDQFSVERPDGSNFTLKIRSTKLEDSAMYFCASSFAPGTGYTEAFFGQGTRLTVV.

The chain has TRBV19 and TRBJ2-1; the D is unclear. Trimming stripped 7 bases from V and 6 bases from J, with 19 bases between. Germline V lookup: CDR1 LNHDA, CDR2 SQIVND (reference sequence). CDR3 length equals 15 residues. The CDR3 is CASNSGPPRVNEQFF. CDR3 in DNA: TGTGCCAGTAACTCAGGACCCCCAAGGGTCAATGAGCAGTTCTTC.

The chain uses TRBV9 and TRBJ2-1; the match to TRBD2 covers 8 bases. With 3 bases clipped from V and 9 bases from J, the junction kept 14 bases outside the gene matches. Germline CDR1 SGDLS, CDR2 YYNGEE. The CDR3 totals 16 residues. The CDR3 DNA reads as TGTGCCAGCAGCGAGTCCGGGACTAGGGGACCCGTTGAGCAGTTCTTC. Translation: CASSESGTRGPVEQFF. Full variable domain (outside the CDR3, taken from reference TRBV9 and TRBJ2-1): DSGVTQTPKHLITATGQRVTLRCSPRSGDLSVYWYQQSLDQGLQFLIQYYNGEERAKGNILERFSAQQFPDLHSELNLSSLELGDSALYFCASSESGTRGPVEQFFGPGTRLTVL.

J is TRBJ1-2 and V is TRBV5-1; unclear D gene. The CDR3 sequence is 14 residues long. Trimming stripped 2 bases from V and 1 base from J, with 9 bases between. Germline V CDR1 and CDR2: SGHRS, YFSETQ. CDR3 region: CASSFFARNYGYTF. The CDR3 DNA reads as TGCGCCAGCAGCTTTTTCGCCCGTAACTATGGCTACACCTTC.